The clone carrying this T cell receptor (beta chain) appeared a few times. Its cognate antigen is unknown. Amplification targeted TCR beta CDR3 regions from RNA transcripts. HTBI primers drove first-round RT-PCR of the TCR CDR3. From the multiplex PCR reads, TCRdb called clonotypes with MiXCR, one entry per CDR3 protein. Altogether roughly 720,000 distinct CDR3 sequences are present, around a sixth being singletons, with the ten largest covering 15% to 18%. The data stem from a study of T cells in Graves' hyperthyroidism and ophthalmopathy. Whole-study findings and limits: Ophthalmopathy was identified by the model a median 6.5 months ahead of onset. Most clonotypes expanded in thyroid above 0.001 were likewise present in blood.

The patients, who ranged from 18 to 65 in age, presented with newly diagnosed hyperthyroidism lasting under 2 months. Diagnosis rested on symptoms, serum thyroxine and TRAb, thyroid ultrasound, and orbital computed tomography. Deletions cut 0 bases from V and 11 bases from J, with 20 bases between. The CDR3 length is 15 residues. Germline lookup yields CDR1 SGHRS and CDR2 YFSETQ. The TCR comes from a man aged 50 or older with Graves' hyperthyroidism. This sequence joins TRBV5-1 and TRBJ1-1; maybe TRBD1 (6 bases). Source material: blood. CDR3 protein: CASSLDGGGLVAAFF. The CDR3 DNA reads as TGCGCCAGCAGCTTGGACGGGGGGGGGCTCGTGGCTGCTTTCTTT.